Here is one T cell receptor beta chain with its context. The protocol was immunoSEQ multiplex PCR, while the TCRdb copy is restricted to in-frame clones and leaves out a portion. There are around 52,000 clones in the sample; roughly 82% occur only once, and 8.2% lies in the top ten. The V and J ends lost 1 base and 5 bases respectively, with 12 bases between them. The CDR3 totals 14 residues. The germline gives CDR1 SGHRS, CDR2 YFSETQ. This sample was included in a study of blood T cell repertoires in COVID-19. As for the study in general: Researchers got acute and convalescent COVID-19 samples from the United States, Italy and Spain.

The receptor was isolated from a woman older than 75 with acute or convalescent COVID-19. This chain links TRBV5-1 with TRBJ2-5; D is perhaps TRBD2 (6 bases). The sample consisted of peripheral blood. For the CDR3, the DNA is TGCGCCAGCAGCTTGCAGGGAGGCGCCGAGACCCAGTACTTC. It specifies CASSLQGGAETQYF.